These 19 T cell receptor beta chains share one sample of origin, sequenced in a study of T cell changes during pregnancy in multiple sclerosis. The repertoire was sequenced with immunoSEQ multiplex PCR; TCRdb's copy has only in-frame clones and lacks some. The sample includes 85,000 to 120,000 clones, 80% to 95% of them seen just once. The material was peripheral blood, obtained after pregnancy. The receptors come from a female donor with multiple sclerosis, enrolled in a pregnancy study.

The chain employs TRBV4-1 and TRBJ2-7, with 8 bases fitting TRBD1. CDR3 size: 16 residues. V gave up 2 bases and J gave up 3 bases; unmatched junction bases: 9. Germline V gives CDR1 MGHRA, CDR2 YSYEKL. The CDR3 is CASSQRWTGIIYEQYF. DNA for the CDR3: TGCGCCAGCAGCCAACGGTGGACAGGGATTATCTACGAGCAGTACTTC.

The chain is built from TRBV9 and TRBJ1-2; no clear D. The V end lost 5 bases, the J end lost 8 bases, and 16 bases lay between the germline ends. This CDR3 region has 13 residues. Germline V gene sequence: CDR1 SGDLS, CDR2 YYNGEE. The CDR3 bases are TGTGCCAGCAGTCGTAGGGCGGGCGTAGGCTACACCTTC. Translating gives CASSRRAGVGYTF.

The chain joins TRBV4-1 to TRBJ2-7; 8 bases are shared with TRBD2. The V gene's germline CDR1 is MGHRA and CDR2 YSYEKL. Trimming cost V 1 base and J 4 bases; bases outside gene matches: 6. The CDR3 is 15 residues long. CDR3 sequence (DNA): TGCGCCAGCAGCCAAGGCCGGGGGGGGATTTACGAGCAGTACTTC. This encodes CASSQGRGGIYEQYF.

This clone showed up just once. This chain links TRBV9 with TRBJ1-3; D is possibly TRBD1 (5 bases). Per the germline V gene, CDR1 is SGDLS and CDR2 is YYNGEE. The CDR3 is made up of 16 amino acids. V dropped 4 bases and J dropped 0 bases, with 14 bases sitting between them. Written as DNA, the CDR3 is TGTGCCAGCAGCTTAACGACAGCCCTCTCTGGAAACACCATATATTTT. Amino acids: CASSLTTALSGNTIYF.

This clone has more than one count but fewer than ten. The chain joins TRBV7-6 to TRBJ1-3; possible D gene TRBD1, 5 bases. The germline V gene encodes CDR1 SGHVS and CDR2 FNYEAQ. The CDR3 covers 17 residues. Trimming removed 5 bases at V and 0 bases at J, with 17 bases between. In nucleotides, the CDR3 is TGTGCCAGCAGCCGGCAAGGGGTTTCTATCTCTGGAAACACCATATATTTT. Residues: CASSRQGVSISGNTIYF.

This chain uses TRBV19 with TRBJ2-6; tentatively, D is TRBD2 (5 bases). CDR1 is LNHDA and CDR2 is SQIVND in the germline V gene (reference sequence). V was cut by 4 bases and J by 1 base, with 8 bases left in between. This CDR3 comprises 15 residues. CDR3 region: CASSTGESGANVLTF. For the CDR3, the DNA is TGTGCCAGTAGTACCGGGGAATCTGGGGCCAACGTCCTGACTTTC.

This chain joins TRBV10-2 and TRBJ1-2; 10 bases are shared with TRBD1. The CDR3 spans 11 residues. The J segment lost 8 bases and the V segment lost 8 bases, leaving 2 bases of the junction unmatched. In germline, CDR1 is WSHSY, CDR2 SAAADI. The CDR3 nucleotides read TGCGCCAGCGGACAGGGGGAAGGCTACACCTTC. Encoded protein: CASGQGEGYTF.

This sequence joins TRBV9 and TRBJ2-1, with D possibly matching TRBD2 (5 bases). The germline CDR1 and CDR2 sequences are SGDLS and YYNGEE. V was clipped by 0 bases and J by 10 bases, with 11 bases between them. The length of the CDR3 is 13 residues. CDR3 in amino acids: CASSVALREEQFF. The DNA for the CDR3 is TGTGCCAGCAGCGTAGCTTTGAGGGAAGAGCAGTTCTTC.

A word on this clone: The sample contains more than one DNA sequence encoding this CDR3. The rearrangement links TRBV6-1 to TRBJ2-5; possible D gene TRBD2, 7 bases. This CDR3 is built from 15 residues. Germline lookup yields CDR1 MNHNS and CDR2 SASEGT. V was cut by 4 bases and J by 5 bases, with 17 bases left in between. The CDR3 protein is CASSVRGAGRETQYF. The CDR3 DNA follows: TGTGCCAGCAGTGTACGGGGGGCCGGGCGGGAGACCCAGTACTTC.

J is TRBJ2-3 and V is TRBV7-2; D is undetermined. Germline assignment: CDR1 SGHTA and CDR2 FQGNSA. The CDR3 loop spans 12 amino acids. Trimming shortened V by 5 bases and J by 7 bases, and 10 bases separated the two germline ends. This CDR3 is CASSKEANTQYF. The CDR3 DNA reads as TGTGCCAGCAGCAAAGAGGCCAATACGCAGTATTTT.

The V and J genes are TRBV5-1 and TRBJ2-2; weak D call: TRBD2 (6 bases). The CDR3 loop spans 15 amino acids. Germline-derived CDR1 and CDR2 are SGHRS and YFSETQ. V lost 2 bases and J lost 2, with 10 bases in between. CDR3 nucleotides: TGCGCCAGCAGCTTCCTAACTAGCAACACCGGGGAGCTGTTTTTT. Translated: CASSFLTSNTGELFF.

The V call is TRBV2, the J call TRBJ2-7; D is undetermined. The germline CDR1 and CDR2 sequences are SNHLY and FYNNEI. Trimming removed 5 bases from V and 4 bases from J, with 6 bases in between. This CDR3 region has 11 residues. CDR3 region: CASSHGYEQYF. The DNA for the CDR3 is TGTGCCAGCAGTCACGGGTACGAGCAGTACTTC.

V is TRBV10-1 and J is TRBJ2-1, with 7 bases lining up with TRBD2. Germline trimming cut 0 bases from V and 7 bases from J; bases unmatched to any gene: 9. There are 16 residues in the CDR3. The V gene's germline CDR1 is WNHNN and CDR2 SYGVQD (reference sequence). As DNA, the CDR3 is TGCGCCAGCAGTGAGTCGGTGGGAGGGCTATCGAATGAGCAGTTCTTC. It codes for CASSESVGGLSNEQFF.

The chain is built from TRBV5-1 and TRBJ2-1; 10 bases line up with TRBD2. This CDR3 is 15 amino acids long. In germline, CDR1 is SGHRS, CDR2 YFSETQ. V shed 4 bases and J 5 bases; nucleotides not matched to a gene: 6. The CDR3: CASSDILAGDNEQFF. CDR3 DNA: TGCGCCAGCAGCGACATCCTAGCGGGGGACAATGAGCAGTTCTTC.

The CDR3 loop reads CATTLGGGRGEKLFF. The CDR3 region has the DNA TGTGCCACCACCCTAGGTGGCGGTCGAGGTGAAAAACTGTTTTTT. The chain recombines TRBV15 with TRBJ1-4; D remains unclear. Germline lookup yields CDR1 LNHNV and CDR2 YYDKDF (reference sequence). The CDR3 loop spans 15 amino acids. V was cut by 7 bases and J by 7 bases, with 19 bases left in between.

The rearrangement links TRBV30 to TRBJ2-4; 11 bases line up with TRBD2. CDR1 is GTSNPN and CDR2 is SVGIG in the germline V gene (reference sequence). CDR3 length equals 14 residues. The junction had 9 bases not matched to a gene; V was cut back by 6 bases and J by 8 bases. CDR3 DNA sequence: TGTGCCTGCAAGCTAGCGGGGGGTTTTGACATTCAGTACTTC. It translates to CACKLAGGFDIQYF.

J is TRBJ2-7 and V is TRBV15; 9 bases align to TRBD1. The junction had 2 bases not matched to a gene; V was cut back by 0 bases and J by 5 bases. This CDR3 has 14 amino acids. Germline-derived CDR1 and CDR2 are LNHNV and YYDKDF (reference sequence). CDR3 protein: CATSRDGTGNEQYF. The DNA for the CDR3 is TGTGCCACCAGCAGAGATGGGACAGGGAACGAGCAGTACTTC.

V is TRBV15 and J is TRBJ2-4; 8 bases agree with TRBD2. The CDR3 has 16 amino acids. CDR1 is LNHNV, CDR2 YYDKDF, per germline (reference sequence). Trimming removed 5 bases from V and 1 base from J; junction bases left unmatched: 7. CDR3 region: CATSSPGGLAKNIQYF. The CDR3 DNA reads as TGTGCCACCAGCTCCCCGGGGGGGCTCGCCAAAAACATTCAGTACTTC.

The gene calls are TRBV19 and TRBJ1-1; 7 bases line up with TRBD1. Germline assignment: CDR1 LNHDA and CDR2 SQIVND (reference sequence). The CDR3 contains 13 residues. V shed 3 bases and J 6 bases; nucleotides not matched to a gene: 4. CDR3 DNA: TGTGCCAGTAGTATGGGGACAGTGGCTGAAGCTTTCTTT. Protein: CASSMGTVAEAFF. Full variable domain (outside the CDR3, taken from reference TRBV19 and TRBJ1-1): DGGITQSPKYLFRKEGQNVTLSCEQNLNHDAMYWYRQDPGQGLRLIYYSQIVNDFQKGDIAEGYSVSREKKESFPLTVTSAQKNPTAFYLCASSMGTVAEAFFGQGTRLTVV.